The 25 T cell receptor beta chains reported below all come from one sample, sequenced in a study of blood T cell repertoires in COVID-19. TCRdb's copy holds only in-frame clones and misses some; the assay was immunoSEQ multiplex PCR. The repertoire has approximately 280,000 clones, roughly 80% of them found once; the top ten carry 4.5% to 6%. The specimen was PBMCs or T cells enriched from blood (not recorded which). The receptors here all came from a man in his forties who had been exposed to COVID-19.

The chain is built from TRBV4-1 and TRBJ2-3; D is perhaps TRBD2 (5 bases). V lost 0 bases to trimming and J lost 6 bases, with 10 bases between them. In germline, CDR1 is MGHRA, CDR2 YSYEKL. The CDR3 is 14 amino acids. The CDR3 DNA reads TGCGCCAGCAGCCAAGAAACGGGGTTGGATACGCAGTATTTT. It yields the protein CASSQETGLDTQYF.

V gene TRBV5-4 combines with J gene TRBJ1-1; D is unresolved. Trimming removed 2 bases from V and 0 bases from J, with 8 bases in between. Germline V lookup: CDR1 SGHNT, CDR2 YYREEE (reference sequence). This CDR3 spans 14 amino acids. The CDR3 DNA follows: TGTGCCAGCAGCTTTCCGGGGATGAACACTGAAGCTTTCTTT. Its protein is CASSFPGMNTEAFF.

The chain combines TRBV5-4 with TRBJ2-7; no clear D gene. This CDR3 is 12 amino acids long. Trimming pared 6 bases from V and 3 bases from J, leaving 10 bases between. Germline V CDR1 and CDR2: SGHNT, YYREEE (reference sequence). CDR3 bases: TGTGCCAGCACCAAGAACTACTACGAGCAGTACTTC. Its protein product is CASTKNYYEQYF.

The V gene is TRBV6-5, the J gene TRBJ2-7; D perhaps matches TRBD1 (5 bases). V lost 8 bases and J lost 4, with 9 bases in between. CDR1 is MNHEY and CDR2 is SVGAGI in the germline V gene. CDR3 length: 11 residues. The CDR3 reads CASVGQYEQYF. As DNA, the CDR3 is TGTGCCAGCGTAGGACAATACGAGCAGTACTTC.

The chain uses TRBV5-1 and TRBJ1-5, with D perhaps matching TRBD1 (5 bases). Between the trimmed V and J ends, which lost 4 bases and 2 bases, there was a span of 22 bases. The CDR3 runs to 18 residues. Germline V gene lookup returns CDR1 SGHRS and CDR2 YFSETQ. The CDR3 loop reads CASSPGGGGRAGNQPQHF. In DNA form, the CDR3 reads TGCGCCAGCAGCCCGGGCGGGGGGGGTCGCGCGGGCAATCAGCCCCAGCATTTT. Using reference TRBV5-1 and TRBJ1-5 for the parts outside the CDR3, the full variable domain is KAGVTQTPRYLIKTRGQQVTLSCSPISGHRSVSWYQQTPGQGLQFLFEYFSETQRNKGNFPGRFSGRQFSNSRSEMNVSTLELGDSALYLCASSPGGGGRAGNQPQHFGDGTRLSIL.

This chain uses TRBV9 with TRBJ2-7, with 8 bases identical to TRBD2. Germline V gives CDR1 SGDLS, CDR2 YYNGEE. CDR3 size: 15 residues. Trimming removed 0 bases from V and 3 bases from J; junction bases left unmatched: 5. The CDR3 coding sequence is TGTGCCAGCAGCGTAGGAGGTAGCGGGGTCTACGAGCAGTACTTC. Its protein is CASSVGGSGVYEQYF.

The chain links TRBV30 to TRBJ1-5; possibly TRBD1 for D (5 bases). V was pared by 1 base and J by 4 bases, with 11 bases between. The CDR3 length is 14 residues. Germline assignment: CDR1 GTSNPN and CDR2 SVGIG (reference sequence). CDR3: CAWSGTNLNQPQHF. Written as DNA, the CDR3 is TGTGCCTGGAGTGGGACAAACCTTAATCAGCCCCAGCATTTT.

The chain is built from TRBV7-3 and TRBJ2-1; D unresolved. Deletions cut 4 bases from V and 7 bases from J, with 8 bases between. This CDR3 comprises 12 residues. Germline V gives CDR1 SGHTA, CDR2 FQGTGA. The CDR3 sequence: CASSSYGNEQFF. The DNA for the CDR3 is TGTGCCAGCAGCTCATACGGGAATGAGCAGTTCTTC.

About this clone: The sample has other DNA sequences that encode this CDR3 too. The J gene is TRBJ1-4, the V gene TRBV5-6; the D gene is possibly TRBD1 (5 bases). V lost 0 bases to trimming and J lost 8 bases, with 8 bases between them. The CDR3 covers 13 residues. Germline CDR1 and CDR2: SGHDT and YYEEEE. The CDR3 loop is CASSLDRGEKLFF. CDR3 nucleotides: TGTGCCAGCAGCTTGGATCGGGGGGAAAAACTGTTTTTT.

V is TRBV27 and J is TRBJ2-3; D may be TRBD1 (6 bases). Germline assignment: CDR1 MNHEY and CDR2 SMNVEV (reference sequence). Trimming cost V 5 bases and J 5 bases, with 14 bases left between them. This CDR3 contains 14 residues. CDR3 loop: CASSVNQGLDTQYF. The CDR3 DNA reads TGTGCCAGCAGTGTCAATCAGGGGTTAGATACGCAGTATTTT.

This chain joins TRBV7-8 and TRBJ1-1; tentative D call: TRBD1 (5 bases). The germline V gene has CDR1 SGHVS and CDR2 FQNEAQ. With 5 bases removed from V and 6 bases from J, the gap between germline ends came to 16 bases. The CDR3 contains 14 residues. The CDR3 coding sequence is TGTGCCAGCAGCACCCTAGGGCCAGGGTCTGAAGCTTTCTTT. Translated, it gives CASSTLGPGSEAFF.

The V call is TRBV6-5, the J call TRBJ1-1; D possibly corresponds to TRBD1 (6 bases). The CDR3 has 13 residues. The germline CDR1 and CDR2 sequences are MNHEY and SVGAGI. V lost 9 bases, J lost 3 bases, and 14 bases lay in between. The CDR3 spells CASELDSDTEAFF. CDR3 bases: TGTGCCAGTGAATTGGACAGCGACACTGAAGCTTTCTTT.

The chain uses TRBV5-1 and TRBJ2-1; TRBD2 matches at 8 bases. Germline lookup yields CDR1 SGHRS and CDR2 YFSETQ. The CDR3 contains 16 residues. After removal of 1 base from V and 8 bases from J, the junction contained 11 bases not matched to a gene. The CDR3 DNA reads TGCGCCAGCAGCTTGAGAAGACTAGCGAACTGGCATGAGCAGTTCTTC. This translates into CASSLRRLANWHEQFF.

This sequence joins TRBV5-1 and TRBJ2-2, with D unclear. The V gene lost 6 bases and the J gene lost 0 bases, with 6 bases spanning the gap. CDR1 is SGHRS, CDR2 YFSETQ, per germline. This CDR3 has 13 residues. DNA of the CDR3: TGCGCCAGCAAGAGGACGAACACCGGGGAGCTGTTTTTT. Protein sequence: CASKRTNTGELFF.

This rearrangement joins TRBV18 to TRBJ2-7; D is unclear. CDR1 is KGHSH and CDR2 is LQKENI in the germline V gene. V was shortened by 3 bases and J by 1 base, with 13 bases between the two germline ends. This CDR3 contains 15 residues. CDR3: CASSPLWSGSYEQYF. CDR3 DNA sequence: TGTGCCAGCTCACCCCTATGGTCCGGGTCCTACGAGCAGTACTTC.

The genes are TRBV7-8 and TRBJ1-1, with D possibly matching TRBD1 (5 bases). Trimming took off 1 base at V and 3 bases at J, with 9 bases between the two ends. The V gene's germline CDR1 is SGHVS and CDR2 FQNEAQ. The length of the CDR3 is 14 residues. CDR3 sequence (DNA): TGTGCCAGCAGCTTAGGGGGCTGGGACACTGAAGCTTTCTTT. Protein sequence: CASSLGGWDTEAFF. The variable domain in full, with the rest retrieved from reference TRBV7-8 and TRBJ1-1, is GAGVSQSPRYKVAKRGQDVALRCDPISGHVSLFWYQQALGQGPEFLTYFQNEAQLDKSGLPSDRFFAERPEGSVSTLKIQRTQQEDSAVYLCASSLGGWDTEAFFGQGTRLTVV.

On this clone itself: This sample also contains other DNA sequences that code for the same CDR3. In DNA form, the CDR3 reads TGTGCCACCAGTGATTCTAGCGGCTCCTCCTACAATGAGCAGTTCTTC. Its protein product is CATSDSSGSSYNEQFF. This chain connects TRBV24-1 to TRBJ2-1; 7 bases map to TRBD2. The germline gives CDR1 KGHDR, CDR2 SFDVKD. The CDR3 totals 16 residues. J lost 0 bases, V lost 2 bases, and 3 bases had no gene match.

This clone was found a few times. V is TRBV7-2 and J is TRBJ2-3; possible D gene TRBD2, 5 bases. V lost 3 bases to trimming and J lost 3 bases, with 7 bases between them. The CDR3 sequence is 13 residues long. Germline V CDR1 and CDR2: SGHTA, FQGNSA. The CDR3 sequence: CASSLGVTDTQYF. For the CDR3, the DNA is TGTGCCAGCAGCTTGGGAGTGACAGATACGCAGTATTTT.

The chain couples TRBV10-1 to TRBJ2-3, with no clear D. With 2 bases removed from V and 6 bases from J, the gap between germline ends came to 21 bases. The CDR3 length is 17 residues. The germline CDR1 and CDR2 sequences are WNHNN and SYGVQD (reference sequence). The CDR3 here is CASSEICTPRIRDTQYF. In nucleotides, the CDR3 is TGCGCCAGCAGTGAGATATGTACTCCCCGTATTCGGGATACGCAGTATTTT.

The chain joins TRBV3-1 (or the pseudogene TRBV3-2) to TRBJ1-1; D is possibly TRBD1 (5 bases). V lost 4 bases and J lost 1, with 10 bases in between. The CDR3 has 14 residues. Germline V gene sequence: CDR1 LGHDT, CDR2 YNNKEL (reference sequence). The DNA of the CDR3 is TGTGCCAGCAGCCGGGGCCATCAGAACACTGAAGCTTTCTTT. Encoded protein: CASSRGHQNTEAFF.

V is TRBV3-1 (or the pseudogene TRBV3-2) and J is TRBJ2-5; possible D gene TRBD1, 5 bases. Trimming shortened V by 3 bases and J by 5 bases, and 16 bases separated the two germline ends. The CDR3 length is 15 residues. Germline V CDR1 and CDR2: LGHDT, YNNKEL (reference sequence). The CDR3 region is CASSQDQGLRETQYF. In DNA, the CDR3 is TGTGCCAGCAGCCAGGATCAGGGCTTGCGGGAGACCCAGTACTTC.

The rearrangement links TRBV7-8 to TRBJ2-1; weak D call: TRBD2 (5 bases). Trimming stripped 5 bases from V and 5 bases from J, with 16 bases between. Germline V gene sequence: CDR1 SGHVS, CDR2 FQNEAQ. The CDR3 runs 15 residues. DNA of the CDR3: TGTGCCAGCAGCCTAGTCCGTCGGGGAAACAATGAGCAGTTCTTC. Its protein is CASSLVRRGNNEQFF.

The chain joins TRBV27 to TRBJ2-1, with 10 bases matching TRBD2. Trimming took 0 bases from V and 9 from J; bases not matched to a gene: 2. The CDR3 covers 14 residues. CDR1 and CDR2 from the germline V gene are MNHEY and SMNVEV (reference sequence). For the CDR3, the DNA is TGTGCCAGCAGTTTATCGGGACTAGCGTTTGAGCAGTTCTTC. Translation gives CASSLSGLAFEQFF.

The chain is built from TRBV7-9 and TRBJ1-1; 10 nucleotides agree with TRBD1. Germline V gene sequence: CDR1 SEHNR, CDR2 FQNEAQ (reference sequence). The CDR3 covers 17 residues. With V trimmed by 2 bases and J by 0 bases, 6 bases remained unmatched. The CDR3 protein is CASSLKGQGSMNTEAFF. For the CDR3, the DNA is TGTGCCAGCAGCTTAAAGGGACAGGGGTCCATGAACACTGAAGCTTTCTTT.

The chain is built from TRBV18 and TRBJ1-6; tentative D call: TRBD1 (5 bases). The ends were cut back, 5 bases at V and 8 bases at J, with 16 bases in the middle. The CDR3 covers 15 residues. Germline CDR1 reads KGHSH; CDR2 reads LQKENI. CDR3 sequence: CASSIQTGGDSPLHF. CDR3 nucleotide sequence: TGTGCCAGCTCAATTCAAACAGGAGGGGATTCACCCCTCCACTTT.